What follows are 7 T cell receptor beta chains derived from one specimen sequenced in a study of blood T cell repertoires in COVID-19 (dated by TCRdb to 2019 to 2021). To prepare the library, the immunoSEQ multiplex PCR assay was applied. Here the immuneACCESS table is served through TCRdb, limited to in-frame sequences with V and J called. Missing clones are a known gap in these copies; in checked studies unresolved V genes cover under half, and the rest lacks a known reason. Counted in this sample were just over 650,000 clones; more than 80% of them appeared once. The ten biggest clones cover over 0.2% of the sample. Specimen: peripheral blood. The origin of the receptors is a woman aged 18-29 years with acute or convalescent COVID-19.

Of note for this clone: A read error may account for a junction end that differs from germline. This chain joins TRBV2 and TRBJ1-2; no clear D. This CDR3 comprises 11 residues. Germline CDR1 is SNHLY and CDR2 is FYNNEI. The CDR3 nucleotides are TGTGCCAGCAGTCAAGACATCTGGGCCGCCTTC. Amino acid sequence: CASSQDIWAAF.

The gene calls are TRBV6-6 and TRBJ1-1, with unresolved D. This CDR3 spans 15 amino acids. CDR1 is MNHNY and CDR2 is SVGAGI in the germline V gene (reference sequence). Trimming took 6 bases from V and 0 from J, leaving 14 bases between them. In nucleotides, the CDR3 is TGTGCCAGCAGCTCCGGCGGCCTACTGAACACTGAAGCTTTCTTT. This codes for CASSSGGLLNTEAFF.

The chain joins TRBV19 to TRBJ2-5; 10 bases are shared with TRBD1. Germline-derived CDR1 and CDR2 are LNHDA and SQIVND (reference sequence). V trimming: 3 bases; J trimming: 3 bases; junction bases outside the gene matches: 4. The CDR3 loop spans 15 amino acids. The CDR3 DNA reads as TGTGCCAGTAGTATCTCCGGGACAGGGGAAGAGACCCAGTACTTC. Translated, it gives CASSISGTGEETQYF. Using reference TRBV19 and TRBJ2-5 for the parts outside the CDR3, the full variable domain is DGGITQSPKYLFRKEGQNVTLSCEQNLNHDAMYWYRQDPGQGLRLIYYSQIVNDFQKGDIAEGYSVSREKKESFPLTVTSAQKNPTAFYLCASSISGTGEETQYFGPGTRLLVL.

This clone was found a few times. The genes are TRBV30 and TRBJ2-2; 11 bases are shared with TRBD1. The ends lost 1 base at V and 5 bases at J; junction bases unmatched: 6. The CDR3 is 16 amino acids. The V gene's germline CDR1 is GTSNPN and CDR2 SVGIG (reference sequence). The CDR3 DNA sequence: TGTGCCTGGAGTGCCCCGGGACAGGGGGTGACCGGGGAGCTGTTTTTT. Encoded protein: CAWSAPGQGVTGELFF.

The CDR3 DNA reads TGCAGTGCTAGCCCTAGCGTCGAGCAGTACTTC. It specifies CSASPSVEQYF. This chain links TRBV20-1 with TRBJ2-7, with D possibly TRBD2 on 6 matching bases. V was trimmed by 3 bases and J by 6 bases, leaving 9 bases between them. The CDR3 contains 11 residues. From germline, CDR1 is DFQATT and CDR2 SNEGSKA (reference sequence).

The chain couples TRBV11-3 to TRBJ1-2; possibly TRBD1 for D (6 bases). The CDR3 covers 15 residues. Germline V gene data show CDR1 as SGHNT and CDR2 as YENEEA. Trimming took 3 bases from V and 0 from J, leaving 11 bases between them. The CDR3 region is CASSFRTVSNYGYTF. The CDR3 DNA reads as TGTGCCAGCAGCTTCCGGACAGTTTCTAACTATGGCTACACCTTC.

The chain joins TRBV4-1 to TRBJ2-7; 7 nucleotides match TRBD1. The CDR3 extends over 15 amino acids. V gave up 0 bases and J gave up 2 bases; unmatched junction bases: 4. CDR1 MGHRA and CDR2 YSYEKL come from the germline V gene. The CDR3 is CASSQETGEPYEQYF. The CDR3 bases are TGCGCCAGCAGCCAAGAAACAGGGGAGCCCTACGAGCAGTACTTC.